The entry that follows covers one TCR beta chain sequence. Antigen unknown. These data originate in a study of T cell responses to AZD1222 COVID-19 vaccine. Findings of the study overall: No day 14 peak samples; only post-peak repertoires were characterized.

CDR1 LGHDT and CDR2 YNNKEL come from the germline V gene (reference sequence). V dropped 8 bases and J dropped 2 bases, with 6 bases sitting between them. The CDR3 spans 11 residues. Clones were sequenced by immunoSEQ multiplex PCR, and TCRdb holds only the in-frame ones, with some missing. The table has about 150,000 clones, 70% to 90% seen once. The specimen was peripheral blood, collected 28 days after the second AZD1222 dose. The chain is built from TRBV3-1 (or the pseudogene TRBV3-2) and TRBJ1-1; D gene uncertain. This TCR was recovered from an adult who received the AZD1222 COVID-19 vaccine. CDR3 coding DNA: TGTGCCAGCGGCCCAAACACTGAAGCTTTCTTT. It codes for CASGPNTEAFF.